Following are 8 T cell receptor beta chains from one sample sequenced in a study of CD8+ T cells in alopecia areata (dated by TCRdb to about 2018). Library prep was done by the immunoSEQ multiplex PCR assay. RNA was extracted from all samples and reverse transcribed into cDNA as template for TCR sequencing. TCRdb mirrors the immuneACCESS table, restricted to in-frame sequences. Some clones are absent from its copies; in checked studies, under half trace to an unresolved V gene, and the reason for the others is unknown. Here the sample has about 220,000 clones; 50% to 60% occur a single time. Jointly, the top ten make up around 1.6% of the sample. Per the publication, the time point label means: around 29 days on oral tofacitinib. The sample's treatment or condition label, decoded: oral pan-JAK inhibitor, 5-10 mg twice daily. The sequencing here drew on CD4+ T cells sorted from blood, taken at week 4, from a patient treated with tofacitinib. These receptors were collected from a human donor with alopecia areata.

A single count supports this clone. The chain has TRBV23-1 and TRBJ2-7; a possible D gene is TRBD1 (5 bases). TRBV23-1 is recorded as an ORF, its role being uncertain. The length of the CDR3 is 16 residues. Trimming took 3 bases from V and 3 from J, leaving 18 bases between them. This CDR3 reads CASSQPCWGILYEQYF. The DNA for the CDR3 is TGCGCCAGCAGTCAGCCATGCTGGGGCATACTCTACGAGCAGTACTTC.

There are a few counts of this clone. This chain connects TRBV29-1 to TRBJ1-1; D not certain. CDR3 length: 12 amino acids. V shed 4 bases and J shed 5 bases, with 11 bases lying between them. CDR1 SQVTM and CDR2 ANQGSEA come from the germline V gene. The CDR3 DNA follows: TGCAGCGTTGCCAGCCTTGGGACTGAAGCTTTCTTT. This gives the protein CSVASLGTEAFF.

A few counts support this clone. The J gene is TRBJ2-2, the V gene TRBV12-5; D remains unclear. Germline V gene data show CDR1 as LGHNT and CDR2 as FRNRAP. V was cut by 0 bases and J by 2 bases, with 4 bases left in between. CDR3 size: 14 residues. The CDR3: CASGLVVNTGELFF. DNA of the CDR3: TGTGCTAGTGGTTTGGTCGTCAACACCGGGGAGCTGTTTTTT.

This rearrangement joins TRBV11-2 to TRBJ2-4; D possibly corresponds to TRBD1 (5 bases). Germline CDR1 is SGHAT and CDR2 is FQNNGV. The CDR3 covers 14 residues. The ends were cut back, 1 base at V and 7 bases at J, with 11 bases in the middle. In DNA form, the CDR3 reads TGTGCCAGCAGCTTAGTGGGGCAGGCGAACATTCAGTACTTC. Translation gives CASSLVGQANIQYF.

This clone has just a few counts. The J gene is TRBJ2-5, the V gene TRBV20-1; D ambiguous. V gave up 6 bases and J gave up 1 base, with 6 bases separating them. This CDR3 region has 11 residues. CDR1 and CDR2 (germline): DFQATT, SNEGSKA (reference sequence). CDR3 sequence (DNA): TGCAGTGCGCAGAGCCAAGAGACCCAGTACTTC. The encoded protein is CSAQSQETQYF.

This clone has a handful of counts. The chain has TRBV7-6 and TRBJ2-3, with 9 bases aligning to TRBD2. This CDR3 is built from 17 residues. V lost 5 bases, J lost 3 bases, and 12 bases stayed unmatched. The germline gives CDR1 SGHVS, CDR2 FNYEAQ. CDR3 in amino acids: CASSPRGAGGRTDTQYF. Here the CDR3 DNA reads TGTGCCAGCAGCCCCCGTGGAGCGGGGGGAAGAACAGATACGCAGTATTTT.

The CDR3 spells CASTTGVVEETQYF. The CDR3 DNA follows: TGTGCCAGCACCACCGGGGTGGTCGAAGAGACCCAGTACTTC. V is TRBV6-1 and J is TRBJ2-5; D may be TRBD2 (5 bases). This CDR3 spans 14 amino acids. Trimming stripped 7 bases from V and 3 bases from J, with 15 bases between. The germline CDR1 and CDR2 sequences are MNHNS and SASEGT.

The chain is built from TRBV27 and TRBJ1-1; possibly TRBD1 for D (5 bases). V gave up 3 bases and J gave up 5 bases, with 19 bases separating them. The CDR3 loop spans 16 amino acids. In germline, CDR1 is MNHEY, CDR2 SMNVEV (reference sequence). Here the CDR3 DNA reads TGTGCCAGCAGTTTGCAGGGTGGACGGGGAGGGACTGAAGCTTTCTTT. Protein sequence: CASSLQGGRGGTEAFF.